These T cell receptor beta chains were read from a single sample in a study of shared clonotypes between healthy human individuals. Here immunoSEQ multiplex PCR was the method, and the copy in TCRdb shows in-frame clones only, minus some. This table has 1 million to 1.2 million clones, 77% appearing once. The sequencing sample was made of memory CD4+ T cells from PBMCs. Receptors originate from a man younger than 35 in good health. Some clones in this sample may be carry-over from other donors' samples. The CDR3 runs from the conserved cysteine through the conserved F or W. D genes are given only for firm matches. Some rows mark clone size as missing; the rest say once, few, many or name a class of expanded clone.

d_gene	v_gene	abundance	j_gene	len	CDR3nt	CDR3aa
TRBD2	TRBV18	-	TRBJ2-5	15	TGTGCCAGCTCACCACCGGGGGGGTACCAAGAGACCCAGTACTTC	CASSPPGGYQETQYF
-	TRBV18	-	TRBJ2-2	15	TGTGCCAGCTCACCTTCACAGGTGAACACCGGGGAGCTGTTTTTT	CASSPSQVNTGELFF
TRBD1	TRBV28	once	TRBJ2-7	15	TGTGCCAGCAGTTTCAGAGACAGGGCGGCCTACGAGCAGTACTTC	CASSFRDRAAYEQYF
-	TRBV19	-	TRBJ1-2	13	TGTGCCAGTACCATTTCAGGGGTGGATGGCTACACCTTC	CASTISGVDGYTF
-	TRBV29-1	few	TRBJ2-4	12	TGCAGCGTCCCGGGGACCAAAAACATTCAGTACTTC	CSVPGTKNIQYF
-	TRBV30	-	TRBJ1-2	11	TGTGCCTGGAGGGCCGAGGGGGGCTACACCTTC	CAWRAEGGYTF
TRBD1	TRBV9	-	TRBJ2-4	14	TGTGCCAGCAGCGCCCGACAGGGGGCAAACATTCAGTACTTC	CASSARQGANIQYF
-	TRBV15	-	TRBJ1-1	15	TGTGCCACCAGCCAAGATTACGGGGATTACACTGAAGCTTTCTTT	CATSQDYGDYTEAFF
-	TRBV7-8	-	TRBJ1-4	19	TGTGCCAGCAGACAATATGGGGGTTTTGGGAACAGACGTAATGAAAAACTGTTTTTT	CASRQYGGFGNRRNEKLFF
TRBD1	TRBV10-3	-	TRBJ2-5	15	TGTGCCATCAGTGGGGCGGGGACAGGGGGAGAGACCCAGTACTTC	CAISGAGTGGETQYF
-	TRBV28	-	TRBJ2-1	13	TGTGCCAGCCTCCGGGACTGGAACAATGAGCAGTTCTTC	CASLRDWNNEQFF
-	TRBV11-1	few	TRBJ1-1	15	TGTGCCAGCAGCTTACCTATCGGGGGGAGCACTGAAGCTTTCTTT	CASSLPIGGSTEAFF
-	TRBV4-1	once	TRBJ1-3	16	TGCGCCAGCAGCCAACACCCGGATGCGGGGGGAAACACCATATATTTT	CASSQHPDAGGNTIYF
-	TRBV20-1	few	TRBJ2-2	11	TGCAGTGCTTTGAACACCGGGGAGCTGTTTTTT	CSALNTGELFF
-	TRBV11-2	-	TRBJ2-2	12	TGTGCCAGCAGCTTAGTTGTCGGGGAGCTGTTTTTT	CASSLVVGELFF
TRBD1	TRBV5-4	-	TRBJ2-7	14	TGTGCCAGCAGCCCGGACCAGGGGGCCTACGAGCAGTACTTC	CASSPDQGAYEQYF
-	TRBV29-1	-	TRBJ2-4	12	TGCAGCGTTGTTAAGAATTTAAACATTCAGTACTTC	CSVVKNLNIQYF
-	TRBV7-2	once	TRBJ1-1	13	TGTGCCAGCAGCTTAGTCCGACAGGTTGAAGCTTTCTTT	CASSLVRQVEAFF
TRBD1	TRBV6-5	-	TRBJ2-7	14	TGTGCCAGCAGTCGACAGGGGGTTCTTTACGAGCAGTACTTC	CASSRQGVLYEQYF
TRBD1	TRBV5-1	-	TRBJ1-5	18	TGCGCCAGCAGCCCGGGCTGGACAGGGGGCGCCGGCAATCAGCCCCAGCATTTT	CASSPGWTGGAGNQPQHF
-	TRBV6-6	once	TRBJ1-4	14	TGTGCCAGCAGCCCCGTGGGGGTGGAGGAAAAACTGTTTTTT	CASSPVGVEEKLFF
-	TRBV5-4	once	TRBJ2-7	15	TGTGCCAGCAGCCCCCGGGGCGGAACCAACTACGAGCAGTACTTC	CASSPRGGTNYEQYF
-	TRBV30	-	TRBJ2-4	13	TGTGCCTCAGAGGAGGGGGGGACAAACATTCAGTACTTC	CASEEGGTNIQYF
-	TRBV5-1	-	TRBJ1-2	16	TGCGCCAGCAGCTTGTCCCCCGGGACGGTTGAGTATGGCTACACCTTC	CASSLSPGTVEYGYTF
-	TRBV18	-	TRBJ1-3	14	TGTGCCAGCTCACTCTACCTCTCTGGAAACACCATATATTTT	CASSLYLSGNTIYF
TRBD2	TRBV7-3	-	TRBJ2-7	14	TGTGCCAGCAGCTTATCGGGAGGGCCGGGGGAGCAGTACTTC	CASSLSGGPGEQYF
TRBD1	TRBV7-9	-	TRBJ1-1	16	TGTGCCAGCAGCTTAGCCCTAACAGGGGGCAACACTGAAGCTTTCTTT	CASSLALTGGNTEAFF
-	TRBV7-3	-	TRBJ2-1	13	TGTGCCAGCAGCCAAGCCCGAAACGACGAGCAGTTCTTC	CASSQARNDEQFF
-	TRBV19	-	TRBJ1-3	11	TGTGCCAGTAAACAGCGAAACACCATATATTTT	CASKQRNTIYF
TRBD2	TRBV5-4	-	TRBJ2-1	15	TGTGCCAGCAGCCCGGGGGGGACCTCGGATAATGAGCAGTTCTTC	CASSPGGTSDNEQFF
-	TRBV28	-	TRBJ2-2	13	TGTGCCAGCAGTACGACTAATGCCGGGGAGCTGTTTTTT	CASSTTNAGELFF
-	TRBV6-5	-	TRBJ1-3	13	TGTGCCAGCCTCACTGTCTCTGGAAACACCATATATTTT	CASLTVSGNTIYF
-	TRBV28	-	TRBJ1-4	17	TGTGCCAGCAGTACACTATTGGGGGGAGGACCTAATGAAAAACTGTTTTTT	CASSTLLGGGPNEKLFF
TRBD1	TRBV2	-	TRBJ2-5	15	TGTGCCAGCAGTGACCGGGGACAGGGTGAAGAGACCCAGTACTTC	CASSDRGQGEETQYF
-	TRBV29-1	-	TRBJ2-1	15	TGCAGCGTCCCGGGACTTTTGGGCTCCTACAATGAGCAGTTCTTC	CSVPGLLGSYNEQFF
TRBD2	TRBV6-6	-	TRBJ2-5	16	TGTGCCAGCAGTTACATGGCTAGCGGGAGAGGAGAGACCCAGTACTTC	CASSYMASGRGETQYF
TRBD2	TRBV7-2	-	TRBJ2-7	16	TGTGCCAGCAGCTTAGCAACTAGCGGGACGACCTACGAGCAGTACTTC	CASSLATSGTTYEQYF
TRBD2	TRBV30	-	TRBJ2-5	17	TGTGCCTGGAGTGTACGGGGTTGGCGGGAGGGAGAAGAGACCCAGTACTTC	CAWSVRGWREGEETQYF
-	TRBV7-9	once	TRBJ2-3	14	TGTGCCAGCAGCCTCGGGTGGAGCACAGATACGCAGTATTTT	CASSLGWSTDTQYF
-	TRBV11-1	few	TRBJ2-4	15	TGTGCCAGCAGCACGCCTGGTGGAGCCAAAAACATTCAGTACTTC	CASSTPGGAKNIQYF
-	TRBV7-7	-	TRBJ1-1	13	TGTGCCAGCAGCTTAGTATTGGGGTCTGAAGCTTTCTTT	CASSLVLGSEAFF
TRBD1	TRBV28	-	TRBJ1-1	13	TGTGCCAGCATCCAGGGGGCGGGAACTGAAGCTTTCTTT	CASIQGAGTEAFF
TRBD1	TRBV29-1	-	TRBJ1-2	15	TGCAGCGTTGAACCCCTACGGGACAGTCGTCGGGGCTACACCTTC	CSVEPLRDSRRGYTF
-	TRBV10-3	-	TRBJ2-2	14	TGTGCCATCAGTGTCGGCGGGTTGGGCGGGGAGCTGTTTTTT	CAISVGGLGGELFF
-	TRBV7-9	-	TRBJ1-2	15	TGTGCCAGCAGCCGGGCGGGTTGGGGGAAGATTGGCTACACCTTC	CASSRAGWGKIGYTF
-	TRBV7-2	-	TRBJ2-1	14	TGTGCCAGCAGCTTAGTGAGGGTCCACAATGAGCAGTTCTTC	CASSLVRVHNEQFF
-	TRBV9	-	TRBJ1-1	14	TGTGCCAGCAGCGTAGTTCAGGGGAACACTGAAGCTTTCTTT	CASSVVQGNTEAFF
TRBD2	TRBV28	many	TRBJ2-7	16	TGTGCCAGCAGTTTAGAACGGACTAGCGGATACTACGAGCAGTACTTC	CASSLERTSGYYEQYF
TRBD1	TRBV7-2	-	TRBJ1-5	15	TGTGCCAGCAGCACCCGACAGGGAGGGTGGCAGCCCCAGCATTTT	CASSTRQGGWQPQHF